This T cell receptor beta chain was identified in a study of blood T cell repertoires in COVID-19. The overall study: T cells, B-cell-depleted T cells, or PBMCs supplied cDNA or gDNA.

The CDR3 contains 13 residues. CDR1 is LNHDA and CDR2 is SQIVND in the germline V gene (reference sequence). V trimming: 9 bases; J trimming: 4 bases; junction bases outside the gene matches: 4. This clone occurred once. Per the authors' pipeline: Reference gene primers were amplified, and this amplification served to estimate nucleated cell counts. The data were produced by immunoSEQ multiplex PCR, yet TCRdb's version contains in-frame clones alone and is incomplete. V and J calls and clone size are given by that table; D and trimming were obtained from the DNA. The sample gives over 250,000 clones, about nine tenths of which show up once; around 9.5% is in the top ten.

Sequencing input: peripheral blood. This sequence joins TRBV19 and TRBJ2-2; 8 nucleotides agree with TRBD1. The sequence came from a man aged 35 to 55 who had recovered from COVID-19. The CDR3 reads CASRQGRTGELFF. The CDR3 nucleotides read TGTGCCAGCCGACAGGGGCGCACCGGGGAGCTGTTTTTT. Looking up the rest from reference TRBV19 and TRBJ2-2 gives the full variable domain: DGGITQSPKYLFRKEGQNVTLSCEQNLNHDAMYWYRQDPGQGLRLIYYSQIVNDFQKGDIAEGYSVSREKKESFPLTVTSAQKNPTAFYLCASRQGRTGELFFGEGSRLTVL.